The 29 T cell receptor beta chains below were found in one sample sequenced in a study of shared clonotypes between healthy human individuals. Sequencing was performed with immunoSEQ multiplex PCR; in TCRdb, only in-frame clones are kept and a portion is missing. The repertoire holds about 490,000 clones, with about 80% as singletons. Sequencing was carried out using PBMCs. The source of these receptors is a woman in her thirties or forties in good health. Some clones in this sample may be carry-over from other donors' samples.

The chain combines TRBV10-3 with TRBJ2-1; 14 bases match TRBD2. Germline V gives CDR1 ENHRY, CDR2 SYGVKD. V was pared by 3 bases and J by 7 bases, with 5 bases of the junction left unmatched. The CDR3 is 16 residues long. The CDR3 DNA follows: TGTGCCATCAGTGACTCGGGACTAGCGGGAGTTAATGAGCAGTTCTTC. This translates into CAISDSGLAGVNEQFF.

The chain links TRBV18 to TRBJ1-5; TRBD1 matches at 7 bases. Trimming cost V 4 bases and J 4 bases; bases outside gene matches: 4. The CDR3 contains 14 residues. The V gene's germline CDR1 is KGHSH and CDR2 LQKENI. The CDR3 region is CASSLGTVNQPQHF. For the CDR3, the DNA is TGTGCCAGCTCACTCGGGACAGTAAATCAGCCCCAGCATTTT.

J is TRBJ2-2 and V is TRBV19; either TRBD1 or TRBD2 may supply D (5 bases each). V was clipped by 1 base and J by 5 bases, with 11 bases between them. CDR1 and CDR2 from the germline V gene are LNHDA and SQIVND (reference sequence). The CDR3 sequence is 15 residues long. CDR3 in amino acids: CASSIGGTETGELFF. The CDR3 DNA reads TGTGCCAGTAGTATAGGGGGGACGGAAACCGGGGAGCTGTTTTTT.

This rearrangement joins TRBV9 to TRBJ2-2; D assignment may be TRBD1 or TRBD2 (5 bases each). The CDR3 has 17 amino acids. Trimming took off 7 bases at V and 0 bases at J, with 19 bases between the two ends. The germline CDR1 and CDR2 sequences are SGDLS and YYNGEE. The CDR3 loop is CASGRAGSQPNTGELFF. CDR3 sequence (DNA): TGTGCCAGCGGCAGAGCAGGGAGCCAACCGAACACCGGGGAGCTGTTTTTT. Full variable domain (remainder filled in from reference TRBV9 and TRBJ2-2): DSGVTQTPKHLITATGQRVTLRCSPRSGDLSVYWYQQSLDQGLQFLIQYYNGEERAKGNILERFSAQQFPDLHSELNLSSLELGDSALYFCASGRAGSQPNTGELFFGEGSRLTVL.

The gene calls are TRBV7-9 and TRBJ1-2, with D unclear. Looked up from germline, CDR1 is SEHNR and CDR2 is FQNEAQ (reference sequence). V lost 4 bases and J lost 4, with 7 bases in between. The CDR3 runs 12 residues. The CDR3 region has the DNA TGTGCCAGCAGCTCGGACCCCTATGGCTACACCTTC. Translated, it gives CASSSDPYGYTF. Supplemented by reference TRBV7-9 and TRBJ1-2, the full variable domain reads DTGVSQNPRHKITKRGQNVTFRCDPISEHNRLYWYRQTLGQGPEFLTYFQNEAQLEKSRLLSDRFSAERPKGSFSTLEIQRTEQGDSAMYLCASSSDPYGYTFGSGTRLTVV.

The genes are TRBV5-1 and TRBJ2-1; D unclear. CDR1 is SGHRS, CDR2 YFSETQ, per germline. Trimming cost V 3 bases and J 9 bases, with 16 bases left between them. This CDR3 contains 14 residues. CDR3 loop: CASSSSIQWSEQFF. The DNA for the CDR3 is TGCGCCAGCAGCTCTTCAATCCAATGGAGTGAGCAGTTCTTC.

The CDR3 DNA follows: TGTGCCAGCAGCTTAAATATGGGGACTGAGCAGTTCTTC. The encoded protein is CASSLNMGTEQFF. The chain couples TRBV7-3 to TRBJ2-1; D possibly uses TRBD1 or TRBD2 (5 bases each). CDR3 length: 13 residues. Trimming removed 1 base from V and 9 bases from J, with 10 bases in between. Germline CDR1 is SGHTA and CDR2 is FQGTGA.

V gene TRBV28 combines with J gene TRBJ2-7; 13 bases fit TRBD2. Trimming removed 11 bases from V and 6 bases from J; junction bases left unmatched: 7. This CDR3 is 13 amino acids long. Per germline, CDR1 MDHEN and CDR2 SYDVKM. The CDR3 DNA is TGTGCCTCTCAGGGACTAGCGGGAACCGAGCAGTACTTC. Its protein product is CASQGLAGTEQYF.

The table lists this clone with a count of one. The same CDR3 is also encoded by other DNA sequences in this sample. In DNA, the CDR3 is TGCGCCAGCAGCTTGCAAGGCTCTGGAAACACCATATATTTT. It specifies CASSLQGSGNTIYF. The chain recombines TRBV5-1 with TRBJ1-3; D is unclear. V lost 1 base and J 0 bases, leaving 5 bases between the germline ends. Per the germline V gene, CDR1 is SGHRS and CDR2 is YFSETQ. This CDR3 region has 14 residues.

The rearrangement uses TRBV7-6 and TRBJ1-5; 7 positions match TRBD1. Germline V gives CDR1 SGHVS, CDR2 FNYEAQ. The CDR3 loop spans 14 amino acids. V lost 5 bases, J lost 2 bases, and 3 bases stayed unmatched. The CDR3 spells CASSPGTGNQPQHF. CDR3 coding DNA: TGTGCCAGCAGCCCCGGGACAGGCAATCAGCCCCAGCATTTT.

J is TRBJ2-5 and V is TRBV18, with 8 bases matching TRBD1. Germline V gene lookup returns CDR1 KGHSH and CDR2 LQKENI. The CDR3 consists of 13 residues. J was trimmed by 5 bases and V by 8 bases; bases with no gene match: 7. CDR3: CASRQGARETQYF. The CDR3 nucleotides read TGTGCCAGCCGGCAGGGGGCGCGGGAGACCCAGTACTTC.

This clone was counted ten times or more. The chain uses TRBV7-2 and TRBJ2-2, with TRBD2 identical over 11 bases. The CDR3 extends over 15 amino acids. V shed 3 bases and J 5 bases; nucleotides not matched to a gene: 2. Germline loops: CDR1 SGHTA, CDR2 FQGNSA. Here the CDR3 reads CASSFRLAGTGELFF. The CDR3 DNA follows: TGTGCCAGCAGCTTTAGACTAGCGGGGACCGGGGAGCTGTTTTTT.

The V and J genes are TRBV6-4 and TRBJ2-3; weak D call: TRBD2 (5 bases). CDR3 length: 13 amino acids. Germline values: CDR1 MRHNA, CDR2 SNTAGT. The ends were cut back, 8 bases at V and 2 bases at J, with 11 bases in the middle. The CDR3 DNA follows: TGTGCCAGCTCGGAGGCAGACACAGATACGCAGTATTTT. Translation: CASSEADTDTQYF.

The genes are TRBV6-6 and TRBJ2-2; the D gene could be TRBD1 or TRBD2 (5 bases each). The CDR3 is made up of 14 amino acids. Germline values: CDR1 MNHNY, CDR2 SVGAGI (reference sequence). V was trimmed by 6 bases and J by 8 bases, leaving 16 bases between them. The CDR3 here is CASSTGQGPGELFF. The CDR3 coding sequence is TGTGCCAGCAGCACGGGGCAGGGTCCGGGGGAGCTGTTTTTT.

This chain links TRBV27 with TRBJ2-7; D uncertain. The CDR3 loop spans 16 amino acids. CDR1 and CDR2 from the germline V gene are MNHEY and SMNVEV (reference sequence). Trimming took off 0 bases at V and 0 bases at J, with 12 bases between the two ends. This chain's CDR3 is CASSLSLARSSYEQYF. CDR3 sequence (DNA): TGTGCCAGCAGTTTATCCTTGGCTAGGAGCTCCTACGAGCAGTACTTC.

The chain has TRBV28 and TRBJ2-7; D could derive from TRBD1 or TRBD2 (5 bases each). V lost 6 bases and J 3 bases, leaving 15 bases between the germline ends. CDR1 is MDHEN and CDR2 is SYDVKM in the germline V gene. The CDR3 is 14 amino acids. CDR3 amino acids: CASRMWDQGYEQYF. The CDR3 region has the DNA TGTGCCAGCAGGATGTGGGACCAAGGCTACGAGCAGTACTTC.

The chain combines TRBV7-6 with TRBJ1-1; no clear D. Trimming left V 0 bases short and J 1 base short, with 9 bases between. This CDR3 has 15 residues. CDR1 SGHVS and CDR2 FNYEAQ come from the germline V gene. The CDR3 loop is CASSLALGRNTEAFF. The CDR3 DNA reads TGTGCCAGCAGCTTAGCGCTGGGGAGGAACACTGAAGCTTTCTTT.

This chain joins TRBV5-5 and TRBJ2-7; D is possibly TRBD1 (6 bases). There are 14 residues in the CDR3. The V gene lost 6 bases and the J gene lost 0 bases, with 13 bases spanning the gap. CDR1 and CDR2 from the germline V gene are SGHKS and YYEKEE (reference sequence). The CDR3 protein is CASNKDRNSYEQYF. Here the CDR3 DNA reads TGTGCCAGCAACAAGGACAGAAACTCCTACGAGCAGTACTTC.

For this clone: Given a much more abundant clone one base away, this may be a read error. This likely comes from a read error, as the CDR3 has no conserved phenylalanine or tryptophan at its end. The chain links TRBV5-1 to TRBJ1-2, with 7 bases fitting TRBD1. The CDR3 contains 14 residues. V was pared by 0 bases and J by 6 bases, with 5 bases of the junction left unmatched. Germline V lookup: CDR1 SGHRS, CDR2 YFSETQ. The CDR3 DNA sequence: TGCGCCAGCAGCTTGGCCCGGGACAGTGATGGCTACACCCTC. Protein: CASSLARDSDGYTL.

This chain connects TRBV7-8 to TRBJ1-4; D is undetermined. The CDR3 runs to 13 residues. Germline loops: CDR1 SGHVS, CDR2 FQNEAQ. V lost 1 base and J lost 9, with 9 bases in between. The CDR3 spells CASSLGRNQKLFF. CDR3 in DNA: TGTGCCAGCAGCTTAGGCCGAAATCAAAAACTGTTTTTT.

The CDR3 DNA sequence: TGTGCCAGCAGTTTTGCCCGAGCGGGAGCGGGGGTCAATGAGCAGTTCTTC. Residues: CASSFARAGAGVNEQFF. V and J are TRBV28 and TRBJ2-1, with 8 bases aligning to TRBD2. With V trimmed by 3 bases and J by 6 bases, 13 bases remained unmatched. The germline gives CDR1 MDHEN, CDR2 SYDVKM. The CDR3 runs 17 residues.

In regard to this clone: One end of the junction does not line up with germline, which may come from a read error. Other DNA sequences within the sample encode an identical CDR3. The chain has TRBV18 and TRBJ1-1; 8 nucleotides align to TRBD1. The germline V gene has CDR1 KGHSH and CDR2 LQKENI. The CDR3 covers 15 residues. CDR3 coding DNA: TGCGCCAGCTCACTTCGGACAGGGCCGAGTACTGAAGCTTTCTTT. It yields the protein CASSLRTGPSTEAFF.

This chain joins TRBV10-3 and TRBJ2-6; D gene ambiguous. Trimming pared 11 bases from V and 6 bases from J, leaving 11 bases between. The CDR3 loop spans 12 amino acids. Germline values: CDR1 ENHRY, CDR2 SYGVKD. In nucleotides, the CDR3 is TGTGCCTCGGCCGTCGAGGCCAACGTCCTGACTTTC. Protein sequence: CASAVEANVLTF.

In DNA, the CDR3 is TGTGCCAGCAGATCTTCGGACAGGGGGGGCACAGATACGCAGTATTTT. This sequence encodes CASRSSDRGGTDTQYF. V and J are TRBV6-6 and TRBJ2-3, with 10 bases matching TRBD1. The CDR3 is 16 amino acids. Per the germline V gene, CDR1 is MNHNY and CDR2 is SVGAGI (reference sequence). J lost 1 base, V lost 6 bases, and 7 bases had no gene match.

CDR3 sequence reads: CASSLAGGTNYGYTF. The CDR3 coding sequence is TGTGCCAGCAGCTTAGCGGGGGGGACCAACTATGGCTACACCTTC. This chain links TRBV7-9 with TRBJ1-2; D is possibly TRBD1 (5 bases). V lost 0 bases and J lost 2, with 10 bases in between. Germline CDR1 is SEHNR and CDR2 is FQNEAQ (reference sequence). The CDR3 runs 15 residues.

This clone was observed a few times. This likely traces to a read error, being one base from a far larger clone. For the CDR3, the DNA is TGTGCCAGCAGCTTAGACAGGAACACTGAAGCTTTCTTT. The encoded protein is CASSLDRNTEAFF. The rearrangement uses TRBV7-9 and TRBJ1-1; no clear D. Germline CDR1 and CDR2: SEHNR and FQNEAQ (reference sequence). CDR3 size: 13 residues. Trimming shortened V by 1 base and J by 1 base, and 4 bases separated the two germline ends.

The CDR3 region has the DNA TGTGCCAGCAGTAACAGGGGCCGGGGCACCGGGGAGCTGTTTTTT. The encoded protein is CASSNRGRGTGELFF. The chain has TRBV5-6 and TRBJ2-2; the match to TRBD1 covers 7 bases. The CDR3 contains 15 residues. Germline V gene data show CDR1 as SGHDT and CDR2 as YYEEEE. Trimming removed 5 bases from V and 4 bases from J; junction bases left unmatched: 8.

This chain joins TRBV14 and TRBJ1-4; TRBD1 aligns across 8 bases. The V gene's germline CDR1 is SGHDN and CDR2 FVKESK. The trim removed 4 bases at V and 8 bases at J, leaving 12 bases unmatched. The CDR3 is made up of 16 amino acids. The CDR3 DNA reads TGTGCCAGCAGCCCTACAAGGACAGGGATAAGCGAAAAACTGTTTTTT. Encoded protein: CASSPTRTGISEKLFF. The whole variable domain, filled in from reference TRBV14 and TRBJ1-4, reads EAGVTQFPSHSVIEKGQTVTLRCDPISGHDNLYWYRRVMGKEIKFLLHFVKESKQDESGMPNNRFLAERTGGTYSTLKVQPAELEDSGVYFCASSPTRTGISEKLFFGSGTQLSVL.

J is TRBJ1-5 and V is TRBV6-1; tentatively, D is TRBD1 (5 bases). The CDR3 consists of 16 residues. Germline V gives CDR1 MNHNS, CDR2 SASEGT. Trimming took off 2 bases at V and 3 bases at J, with 14 bases between the two ends. In nucleotides, the CDR3 is TGTGCCAGCAGTGAATACGCTGGGGCAGTCAATCAGCCCCAGCATTTT. Its translation is CASSEYAGAVNQPQHF.